One and the same sample provided the 31 T cell receptor beta chains below, sequenced in a study of T-cell reconstitution after alpha-beta-depleted transplantation in children. TCRbeta library construction was performed incorporating unique molecular identifiers. TCRdb processed the PCR reads anew with MiXCR; each CDR3 protein has one entry. Of fewer than 700,000 distinct CDR3 sequences listed, 10% to 15% are singletons. The sequencing used PBMCs, mostly from graft donor cells, collected 360 days after TCRalphabeta/CD19-depleted stem cell transplant. All receptors derive from a male patient between 10 and 17 years old who had a stem cell transplant for acute myeloid leukemia, so the T cells may come from the graft donor.

With respect to this clonotype: A junction boundary mismatches the germline segment, possibly from a read error. The CDR3 nucleotides read TGTGCCAGCTGTTTAATAAGACAAACCCGCCCGGCCGGAGGAGATACGCAGTATTTT. Residues: CASCLIRQTRPAGGDTQYF. V and J are TRBV12-3 or TRBV12-4 and TRBJ2-3; D perhaps matches TRBD2 (5 bases). The CDR3 runs 19 residues.

The genes are TRBV28 and TRBJ2-5; D is possibly TRBD2 (5 bases). The germline CDR1 and CDR2 sequences are MDHEN and SYDVKM. The CDR3 runs 15 residues. Between the trimmed V and J ends, which lost 4 bases and 1 base, there was a span of 13 bases. CDR3 sequence (DNA): TGTGCCAGCAGTTCTAGGTGGGAGTCCCAAGAGACCCAGTACTTC. It translates to CASSSRWESQETQYF.

The rearrangement uses TRBV5-1 and TRBJ2-7; 8 nucleotides match TRBD1. Germline assignment: CDR1 SGHRS and CDR2 YFSETQ. This CDR3 region has 14 residues. V was pared by 2 bases and J by 6 bases, with 7 bases of the junction left unmatched. Here the CDR3 DNA reads TGCGCCAGCAGCTTAAGACAGGGGCGGAGCGAGCAGTACTTC. As protein: CASSLRQGRSEQYF.

In its sample, this clonotype was seen a few times. The CDR3 here is CAISERDSANEKLFF. CDR3 bases: TGTGCCATCAGTGAACGGGACAGTGCTAATGAAAAACTGTTTTTT. The rearrangement links TRBV10-3 to TRBJ1-4, with TRBD1 matching over 7 bases. CDR1 ENHRY and CDR2 SYGVKD come from the germline V gene. V shed 3 bases, J shed 3 bases, and the junction held 4 bases outside the gene matches. This CDR3 contains 15 residues.

The rearrangement joins TRBV28 to TRBJ1-6; 8 positions agree with TRBD1. From germline, CDR1 is MDHEN and CDR2 SYDVKM. The junction had 7 bases not matched to a gene; V was cut back by 5 bases and J by 7 bases. This CDR3 comprises 15 residues. CDR3 DNA sequence: TGTGCCAGCAGTACAGGGGGAGGTGGGAATTCACCCCTCCACTTT. Translation gives CASSTGGGGNSPLHF.

The chain combines TRBV28 with TRBJ2-1; D remains unclear. The V end was cut by 5 bases, the J end by 4 bases, with 24 bases between. The CDR3 loop spans 18 amino acids. Germline V gene data show CDR1 as MDHEN and CDR2 as SYDVKM. CDR3 in amino acids: CASSPLLASTGLYNEQFF. CDR3 sequence (DNA): TGTGCCAGCAGTCCCCTTTTGGCCAGTACCGGCTTATACAATGAGCAGTTCTTC.

The J gene is TRBJ2-7, the V gene TRBV20-1; D is possibly TRBD1 or TRBD2 (6 bases each). V was cut by 6 bases and J by 4 bases, with 25 bases left in between. The CDR3 covers 16 residues. Germline V gene lookup returns CDR1 DFQATT and CDR2 SNEGSKA (reference sequence). For the CDR3, the DNA is TGCAGTGCCCCGGGGGCACTGCGGGGCCAACTTTACGAGCAGTACTTC. Protein: CSAPGALRGQLYEQYF.

This clonotype was picked up many times. The chain employs TRBV2 and TRBJ1-3; possible D gene TRBD1, 5 bases. The CDR3 covers 16 residues. V was cut by 1 base and J by 2 bases, with 12 bases left in between. Germline V lookup: CDR1 SNHLY, CDR2 FYNNEI. Here the CDR3 reads CASSEVVGAAGNTIYF. CDR3 nucleotides: TGTGCCAGCAGTGAAGTAGTAGGGGCCGCTGGAAACACCATATATTTT.

Of note for this clonotype: A read error may explain this, as a much larger clone is one base away. The V call is TRBV7-2, the J call TRBJ2-7; TRBD2 matches at 13 bases. Germline-derived CDR1 and CDR2 are SGHTA and FQGNSA. CDR3 length: 16 residues. Trimming cost V 1 base and J 4 bases; bases outside gene matches: 4. CDR3 in DNA: TGTGCCAGCAGCTTAGGGACTAGCGGGAGATGGTACGAGCAGTACTTC. It specifies CASSLGTSGRWYEQYF.

The chain links TRBV7-4 to TRBJ2-3; D is unresolved. Trimming took 0 bases from V and 4 from J, leaving 8 bases between them. Germline CDR1 SGHVT, CDR2 SQSDAQ. CDR3 length: 14 amino acids. CDR3 sequence: CASSLASSSDTQYF. In nucleotides, the CDR3 is TGTGCCAGCAGCTTAGCTTCGAGTTCAGATACGCAGTATTTT.

There are a few counts of this clonotype. This chain uses TRBV7-9 with TRBJ2-2, with D unclear. The CDR3 covers 16 residues. The germline CDR1 and CDR2 sequences are SEHNR and FQNEAQ (reference sequence). The ends were cut back, 6 bases at V and 6 bases at J, with 20 bases in the middle. The CDR3 DNA follows: TGTGCCAGCAGGGCCGCCCGGCTTCTGGTCGCCGGGGAGCTGTTTTTT. This sequence encodes CASRAARLLVAGELFF.

This clonotype was observed a few times. V is TRBV24-1 and J is TRBJ2-7, with D perhaps TRBD2 (5 bases). The CDR3 runs 14 residues. Germline CDR1 is KGHDR and CDR2 is SFDVKD. The V end lost 9 bases, the J end lost 0 bases, and 14 bases lay between the germline ends. CDR3 nucleotide sequence: TGTGCCACCTCCAAAGCGGAGCCCTCCTACGAGCAGTACTTC. It is translated as CATSKAEPSYEQYF.

J is TRBJ2-5 and V is TRBV7-6; possibly TRBD1 or TRBD2 for D (6 bases each). V lost 5 bases, J lost 6 bases, and 16 bases lay in between. The CDR3 has 14 residues. Germline CDR1 reads SGHVS; CDR2 reads FNYEAQ. CDR3 region: CASSLPRGAKTQYF. The CDR3 DNA reads TGTGCCAGCAGCCTCCCGAGGGGGGCTAAGACCCAGTACTTC.

The chain employs TRBV6-2 or TRBV6-3 and TRBJ2-1, with 12 bases aligning to TRBD2. This CDR3 region has 15 residues. Germline-derived CDR1 and CDR2 are MNHEY and SVGEGT. The V and J ends lost 4 bases and 10 bases, in that order; junction bases with no gene match: 8. This CDR3 is CASSLRLAGAGEQFF. The CDR3 region has the DNA TGTGCCAGCAGTTTACGACTAGCGGGGGCCGGGGAGCAGTTCTTC.

The genes are TRBV18 and TRBJ2-4, with 10 bases fitting TRBD1. Trimming removed 4 bases from V and 1 base from J; junction bases left unmatched: 16. This CDR3 is 20 amino acids long. Germline V gene data show CDR1 as KGHSH and CDR2 as LQKENI. The chain's CDR3 is CASSLYRGQGNDAAKNIQYF. The CDR3, as DNA: TGTGCCAGCTCACTATATAGGGGACAGGGGAATGATGCGGCCAAAAACATTCAGTACTTC.

This clonotype was detected only a few times. V and J are TRBV29-1 and TRBJ1-1, with a weak D call TRBD1 (5 bases). CDR1 SQVTM and CDR2 ANQGSEA come from the germline V gene. The CDR3 loop spans 15 amino acids. Deletions cut 1 base from V and 6 bases from J, with 18 bases between. CDR3 bases: TGCAGCGTTGAAGTGGGAACCAGGGTTCCCCCTGAAGCTTTCTTT. Amino acids: CSVEVGTRVPPEAFF.

This clonotype was seen a handful of times. The chain carries TRBV25-1 and TRBJ2-7; D uncertain. The CDR3 has 14 residues. Trimming removed 1 base at V and 5 bases at J, with 12 bases between. From germline, CDR1 is MGHDK and CDR2 SYGVNS. CDR3 protein: CASSEFESSNEQYF. The CDR3, as DNA: TGTGCCAGCAGTGAATTTGAATCCTCAAACGAGCAGTACTTC.

Many counts were recorded for this clonotype. The chain carries TRBV20-1 and TRBJ2-7, with TRBD2 matching 8 bases. The CDR3 is made up of 14 amino acids. The junction had 9 bases not matched to a gene; V was cut back by 5 bases and J by 3 bases. Germline lookup yields CDR1 DFQATT and CDR2 SNEGSKA (reference sequence). The CDR3 DNA reads TGCAGTGCTTACCCCGGGACTAGTGTCTACGAGCAGTACTTC. It is translated as CSAYPGTSVYEQYF.

The chain couples TRBV9 to TRBJ1-2; D gene ambiguous. CDR3 length: 12 amino acids. Germline assignment: CDR1 SGDLS and CDR2 YYNGEE. The V and J ends lost 0 bases and 4 bases respectively, with 4 bases between them. The CDR3 DNA follows: TGTGCCAGCAGCGTAGGAGTCTATGGCTACACCTTC. This translates into CASSVGVYGYTF.

The sample holds many counts of this clonotype. The J gene is TRBJ2-3, the V gene TRBV7-2; D not certain. The ends were cut back, 4 bases at V and 0 bases at J, with 8 bases in the middle. Germline V lookup: CDR1 SGHTA, CDR2 FQGNSA. CDR3 length: 14 amino acids. In DNA form, the CDR3 reads TGTGCCAGCAGCTCGGGCCCGAGCACAGATACGCAGTATTTT. As protein: CASSSGPSTDTQYF.

This clonotype was observed many times. In nucleotides, the CDR3 is TGTGCCAGCAGCTCAGGCTGGGACTTATCCCGCTACGAGCAGTACTTC. It specifies CASSSGWDLSRYEQYF. V gene TRBV7-6 combines with J gene TRBJ2-7; possibly TRBD2 for D (6 bases). CDR3 length: 16 amino acids. The V end was cut by 4 bases, the J end by 3 bases, with 19 bases between. CDR1 SGHVS and CDR2 FNYEAQ come from the germline V gene.

This clonotype occurred a few times. The V gene is TRBV12-3 or TRBV12-4, the J gene TRBJ2-7, with 10 bases that match TRBD2. The J segment lost 0 bases and the V segment lost 5 bases, leaving 4 bases of the junction unmatched. The CDR3 covers 15 residues. CDR3 DNA sequence: TGTGCCAGCAGTCCGGGACTAGCGATCTCCTACGAGCAGTACTTC. It is translated as CASSPGLAISYEQYF.

This clonotype occurred a few times. The chain has TRBV20-1 and TRBJ2-3; no definite D call. Deletions cut 2 bases from V and 5 bases from J, with 11 bases between. This CDR3 spans 13 amino acids. Germline assignment: CDR1 DFQATT and CDR2 SNEGSKA (reference sequence). CDR3 in DNA: TGCAGTGCTAGACCTAGAATTATAGATACGCAGTATTTT. Protein sequence: CSARPRIIDTQYF.

The table lists this clonotype with a few counts. The chain links TRBV6-2 or TRBV6-3 to TRBJ2-5; 10 bases are a match to TRBD2. V was pared by 4 bases and J by 1 base, with 9 bases of the junction left unmatched. Germline CDR1 MNHEY, CDR2 SVGEGT. This CDR3 has 17 amino acids. The CDR3 reads CASSSYLAGGTQETQYF. The CDR3 nucleotides are TGTGCCAGCAGTTCCTACTTAGCGGGAGGAACCCAAGAGACCCAGTACTTC.

This clonotype has more than one count but fewer than ten. J is TRBJ2-1 and V is TRBV9, with D possibly TRBD1 on 6 matching bases. Trimming left V 0 bases short and J 8 bases short, with 15 bases between. Germline-derived CDR1 and CDR2 are SGDLS and YYNGEE. This CDR3 has 15 amino acids. This CDR3 is CASSVVGANAYEQFF. The CDR3, as DNA: TGTGCCAGCAGCGTAGTGGGGGCCAATGCGTATGAGCAGTTCTTC.

This clonotype was recorded a few times. This chain uses TRBV4-3 with TRBJ2-1; D ambiguous. CDR3 length: 18 amino acids. V was pared by 0 bases and J by 2 bases, with 17 bases between. CDR1 and CDR2 from the germline V gene are LGHNA and YSLEER. The CDR3 region is CASSQEPSFGGTYNEQFF. The CDR3 coding sequence is TGCGCCAGCAGCCAAGAGCCCTCCTTTGGCGGCACCTACAATGAGCAGTTCTTC.

This clonotype has a handful of counts. The DNA of the CDR3 is TGTGCCAGCAGCTCCCGGGACAGGGGGCGGACTAGGACAGATACGCAGTATTTT. Translation: CASSSRDRGRTRTDTQYF. The chain joins TRBV11-1 to TRBJ2-3; 12 bases are shared with TRBD1. The CDR3 runs 18 residues. CDR1 is SGHAT and CDR2 is FQDESV in the germline V gene (reference sequence). J was trimmed by 3 bases and V by 4 bases; bases with no gene match: 11.

The chain is built from TRBV24-1 and TRBJ2-7; D may match TRBD1 or TRBD2 (5 bases each). Between the trimmed V and J ends, which lost 6 bases and 5 bases, there was a span of 16 bases. Germline V gene lookup returns CDR1 KGHDR and CDR2 SFDVKD. The length of the CDR3 is 14 residues. CDR3 nucleotides: TGTGCCACCAGTACGTCCGGGACGAACCACGAGCAGTACTTC. The encoded protein is CATSTSGTNHEQYF.

The chain couples TRBV6-1 to TRBJ2-2; TRBD1 is a possible D gene (5 bases). This CDR3 has 14 residues. The V gene lost 6 bases and the J gene lost 1 base, with 9 bases spanning the gap. CDR1 is MNHNS, CDR2 SASEGT, per germline. The CDR3 nucleotides read TGTGCCAGCAGGGTGCAGGGGAACACCGGGGAGCTGTTTTTT. This sequence encodes CASRVQGNTGELFF.

Ten or more counts support this clonotype. The chain carries TRBV10-3 and TRBJ2-7; 9 nucleotides align to TRBD1. CDR1 and CDR2 from the germline V gene are ENHRY and SYGVKD. Trimming took 10 bases from V and 2 from J; bases not matched to a gene: 9. The CDR3 is 14 amino acids. The CDR3 reads CATRLGQGTYEQYF. The CDR3 DNA sequence: TGTGCCACCAGACTGGGACAGGGTACCTACGAGCAGTACTTC.

The sample holds a few counts of this clonotype. This chain connects TRBV7-3 to TRBJ2-1, with 8 positions matching TRBD2. Germline values: CDR1 SGHTA, CDR2 FQGTGA. V was pared by 3 bases and J by 15 bases, with 10 bases of the junction left unmatched. The CDR3 has 13 residues. The CDR3: CASSLRREAAPFF. DNA for the CDR3: TGTGCCAGCAGCTTGAGGCGGGAGGCGGCTCCGTTCTTC.